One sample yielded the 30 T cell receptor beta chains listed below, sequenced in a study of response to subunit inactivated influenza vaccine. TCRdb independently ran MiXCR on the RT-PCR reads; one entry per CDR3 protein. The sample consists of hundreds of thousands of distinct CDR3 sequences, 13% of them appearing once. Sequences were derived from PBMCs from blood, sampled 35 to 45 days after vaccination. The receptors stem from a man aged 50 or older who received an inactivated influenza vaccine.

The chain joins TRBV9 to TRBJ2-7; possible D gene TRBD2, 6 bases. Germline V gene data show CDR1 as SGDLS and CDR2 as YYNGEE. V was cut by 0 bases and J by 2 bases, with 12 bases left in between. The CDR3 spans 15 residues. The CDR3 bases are TGTGCCAGCAGCGTAGGGCTAGCGCAGACCTACGAGCAGTACTTC. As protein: CASSVGLAQTYEQYF.

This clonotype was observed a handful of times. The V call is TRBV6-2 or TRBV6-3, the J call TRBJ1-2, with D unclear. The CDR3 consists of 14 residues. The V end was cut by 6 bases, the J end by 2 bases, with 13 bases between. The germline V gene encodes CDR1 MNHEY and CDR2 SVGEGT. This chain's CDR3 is CASRGRETNYGYTF. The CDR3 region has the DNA TGTGCCAGCAGAGGCCGCGAGACAAACTATGGCTACACCTTC.

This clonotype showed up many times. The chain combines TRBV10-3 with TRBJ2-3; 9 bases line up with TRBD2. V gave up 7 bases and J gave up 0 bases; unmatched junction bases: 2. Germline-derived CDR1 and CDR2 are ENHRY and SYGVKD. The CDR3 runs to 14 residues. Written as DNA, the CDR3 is TGTGCCATCAATGCGGGGGGGAGCACAGATACGCAGTATTTT. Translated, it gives CAINAGGSTDTQYF.

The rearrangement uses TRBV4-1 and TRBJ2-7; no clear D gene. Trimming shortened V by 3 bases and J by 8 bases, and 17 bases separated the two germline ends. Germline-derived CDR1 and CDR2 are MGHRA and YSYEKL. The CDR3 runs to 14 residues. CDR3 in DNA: TGCGCCAGCAGCCAGGGAACCCAACCTTACCAGCAGTACTTC. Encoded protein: CASSQGTQPYQQYF.

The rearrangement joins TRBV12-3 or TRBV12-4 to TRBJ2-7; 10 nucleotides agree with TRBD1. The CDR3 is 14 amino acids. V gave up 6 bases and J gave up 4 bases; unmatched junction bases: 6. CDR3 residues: CASRRRDRGYEQYF. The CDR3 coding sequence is TGTGCCAGCAGGCGGCGGGACAGGGGTTACGAGCAGTACTTC.

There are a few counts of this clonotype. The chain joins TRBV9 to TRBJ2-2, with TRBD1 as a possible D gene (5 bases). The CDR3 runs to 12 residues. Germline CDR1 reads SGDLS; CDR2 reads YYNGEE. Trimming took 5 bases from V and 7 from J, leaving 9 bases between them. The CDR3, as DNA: TGTGCCAGCAGAACAGGAGTCGGGGAGCTGTTTTTT. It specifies CASRTGVGELFF.

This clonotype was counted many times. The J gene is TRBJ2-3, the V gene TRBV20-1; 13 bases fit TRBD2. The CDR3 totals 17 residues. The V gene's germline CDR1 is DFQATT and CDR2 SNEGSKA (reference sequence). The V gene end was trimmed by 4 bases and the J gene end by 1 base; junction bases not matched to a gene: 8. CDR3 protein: CSATPLGLAGGTDTQYF. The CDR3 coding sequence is TGCAGTGCTACGCCCTTAGGACTAGCGGGGGGCACAGATACGCAGTATTTT.

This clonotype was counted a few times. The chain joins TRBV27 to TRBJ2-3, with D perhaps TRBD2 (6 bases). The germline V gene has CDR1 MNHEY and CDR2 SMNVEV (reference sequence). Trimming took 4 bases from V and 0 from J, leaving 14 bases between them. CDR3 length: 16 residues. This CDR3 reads CASSSLVGGSTDTQYF. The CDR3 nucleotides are TGTGCCAGCAGTTCCCTTGTGGGGGGAAGCACAGATACGCAGTATTTT.

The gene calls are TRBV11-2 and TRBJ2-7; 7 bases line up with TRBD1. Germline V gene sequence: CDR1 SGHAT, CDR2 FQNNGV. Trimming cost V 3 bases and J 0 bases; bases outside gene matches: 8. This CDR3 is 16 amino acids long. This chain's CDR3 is CASSFPPSGGSYEQYF. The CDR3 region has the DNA TGTGCCAGCAGCTTTCCCCCATCAGGGGGCTCCTACGAGCAGTACTTC.

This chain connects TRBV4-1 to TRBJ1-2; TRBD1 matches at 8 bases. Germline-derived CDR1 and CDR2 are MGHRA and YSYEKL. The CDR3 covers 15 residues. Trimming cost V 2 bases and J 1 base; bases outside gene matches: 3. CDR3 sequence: CASSQSGQVNYGYTF. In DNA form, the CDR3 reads TGCGCCAGCAGCCAATCGGGACAGGTTAACTATGGCTACACCTTC.

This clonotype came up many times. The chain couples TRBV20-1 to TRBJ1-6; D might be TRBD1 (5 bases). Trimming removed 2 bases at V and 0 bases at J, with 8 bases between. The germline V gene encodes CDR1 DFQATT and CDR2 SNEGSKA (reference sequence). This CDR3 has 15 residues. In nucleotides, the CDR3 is TGCAGTGCTAGAAAAGGGGCCTCCTATAATTCACCCCTCCACTTT. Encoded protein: CSARKGASYNSPLHF.

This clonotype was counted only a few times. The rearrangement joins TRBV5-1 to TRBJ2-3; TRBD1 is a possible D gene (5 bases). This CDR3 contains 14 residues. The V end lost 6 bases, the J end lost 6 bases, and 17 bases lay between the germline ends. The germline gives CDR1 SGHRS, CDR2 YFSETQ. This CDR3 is CASTPGISSDTQYF. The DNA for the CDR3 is TGCGCCAGCACCCCAGGGATTTCATCCGATACGCAGTATTTT. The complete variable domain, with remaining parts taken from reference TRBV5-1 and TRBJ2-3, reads KAGVTQTPRYLIKTRGQQVTLSCSPISGHRSVSWYQQTPGQGLQFLFEYFSETQRNKGNFPGRFSGRQFSNSRSEMNVSTLELGDSALYLCASTPGISSDTQYFGPGTRLTVL.

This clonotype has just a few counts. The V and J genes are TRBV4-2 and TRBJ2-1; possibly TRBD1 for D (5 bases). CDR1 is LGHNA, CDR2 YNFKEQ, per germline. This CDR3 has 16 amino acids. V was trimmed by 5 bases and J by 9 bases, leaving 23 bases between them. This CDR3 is CASSDFLVSRVGEQFF. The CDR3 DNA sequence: TGTGCCAGCAGCGACTTCCTAGTCTCCAGGGTTGGTGAGCAGTTCTTC.

The CDR3 is CASPRDRGSAEQYF. CDR3 in DNA: TGTGCCAGCCCCCGGGACAGGGGATCGGCCGAGCAGTACTTC. This chain uses TRBV2 with TRBJ2-7, with 10 bases that match TRBD1. Germline-derived CDR1 and CDR2 are SNHLY and FYNNEI. Germline trimming cut 8 bases from V and 6 bases from J; bases unmatched to any gene: 10. There are 14 residues in the CDR3.

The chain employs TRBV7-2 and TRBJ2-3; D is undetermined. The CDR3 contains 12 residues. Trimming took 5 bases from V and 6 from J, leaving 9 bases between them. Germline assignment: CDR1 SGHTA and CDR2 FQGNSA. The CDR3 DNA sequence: TGTGCCAGCAGCACCCGGCGGGATACGCAGTATTTT. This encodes CASSTRRDTQYF.

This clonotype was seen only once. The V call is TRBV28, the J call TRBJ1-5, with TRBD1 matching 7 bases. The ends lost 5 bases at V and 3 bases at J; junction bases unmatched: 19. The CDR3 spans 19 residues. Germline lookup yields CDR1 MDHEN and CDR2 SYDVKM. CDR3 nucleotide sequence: TGTGCCAGCAGTAGATTAAGGGGGCTGGGGGTTTCGAACAATCAGCCCCAGCATTTT. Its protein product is CASSRLRGLGVSNNQPQHF.

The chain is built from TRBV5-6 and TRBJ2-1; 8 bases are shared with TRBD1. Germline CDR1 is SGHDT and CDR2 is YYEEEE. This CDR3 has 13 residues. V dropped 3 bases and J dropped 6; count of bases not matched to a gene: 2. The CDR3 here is CASSYTGGNEQFF. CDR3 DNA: TGTGCCAGCAGCTATACAGGGGGCAATGAGCAGTTCTTC.

CDR3 sequence reads: CASSSLTGPNSPLHF. CDR3 in DNA: TGTGCCAGCAGTTCGCTTACAGGCCCGAATTCACCCCTCCACTTT. V gene TRBV12-3 or TRBV12-4 combines with J gene TRBJ1-6; TRBD1 might be the D (5 bases). The length of the CDR3 is 15 residues. Trimming cost V 4 bases and J 7 bases, with 14 bases left between them.

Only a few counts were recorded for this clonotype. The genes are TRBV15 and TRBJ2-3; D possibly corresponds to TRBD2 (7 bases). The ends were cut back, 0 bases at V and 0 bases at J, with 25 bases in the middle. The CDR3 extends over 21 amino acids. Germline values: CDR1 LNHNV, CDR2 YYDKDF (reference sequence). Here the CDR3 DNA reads TGTGCCACCAGCAGAGATCTTCTGGCGGGGGCCGACTATTCTAGCACAGATACGCAGTATTTT. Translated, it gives CATSRDLLAGADYSSTDTQYF.

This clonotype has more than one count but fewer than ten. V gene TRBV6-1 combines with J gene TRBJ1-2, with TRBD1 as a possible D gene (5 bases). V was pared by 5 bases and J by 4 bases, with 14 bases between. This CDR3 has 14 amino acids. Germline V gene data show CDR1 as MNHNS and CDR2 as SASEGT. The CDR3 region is CASSQTALGYGYTF. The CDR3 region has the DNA TGTGCCAGCAGTCAGACAGCTTTGGGCTATGGCTACACCTTC.

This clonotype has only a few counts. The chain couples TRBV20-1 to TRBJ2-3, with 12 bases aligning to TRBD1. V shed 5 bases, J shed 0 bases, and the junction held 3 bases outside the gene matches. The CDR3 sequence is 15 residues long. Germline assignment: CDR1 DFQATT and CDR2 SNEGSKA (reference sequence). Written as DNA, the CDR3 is TGCAGTGCTGGGGGACAGGGGGCGAGCACAGATACGCAGTATTTT. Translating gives CSAGGQGASTDTQYF.

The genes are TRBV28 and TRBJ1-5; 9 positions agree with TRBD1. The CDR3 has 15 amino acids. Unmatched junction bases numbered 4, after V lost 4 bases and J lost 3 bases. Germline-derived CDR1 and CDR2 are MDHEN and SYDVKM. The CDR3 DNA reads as TGTGCCAGCAGTTCGGACAGGGGAATCAATCAGCCCCAGCATTTT. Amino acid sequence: CASSSDRGINQPQHF.

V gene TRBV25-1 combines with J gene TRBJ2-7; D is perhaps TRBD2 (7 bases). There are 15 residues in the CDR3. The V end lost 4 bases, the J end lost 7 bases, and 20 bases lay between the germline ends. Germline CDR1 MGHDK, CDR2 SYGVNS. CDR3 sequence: CASSGDGRGGLEQYF. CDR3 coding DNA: TGTGCCAGCAGTGGTGACGGAAGGGGGGGTTTAGAGCAGTACTTC.

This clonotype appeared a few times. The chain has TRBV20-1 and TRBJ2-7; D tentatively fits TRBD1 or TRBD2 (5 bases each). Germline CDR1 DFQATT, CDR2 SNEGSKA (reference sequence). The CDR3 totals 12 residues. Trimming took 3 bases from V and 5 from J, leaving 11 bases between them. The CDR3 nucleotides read TGCAGTGCTAGTGGGGCCGGGGACGAGCAGTACTTC. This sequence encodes CSASGAGDEQYF.

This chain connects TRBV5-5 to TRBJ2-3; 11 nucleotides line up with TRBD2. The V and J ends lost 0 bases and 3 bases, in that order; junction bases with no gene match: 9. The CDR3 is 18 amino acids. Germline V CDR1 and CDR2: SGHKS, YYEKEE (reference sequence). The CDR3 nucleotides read TGTGCCAGCAGCTTGGTCAGCCTAGCGGGGGGAAGAACAGATACGCAGTATTTT. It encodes CASSLVSLAGGRTDTQYF.

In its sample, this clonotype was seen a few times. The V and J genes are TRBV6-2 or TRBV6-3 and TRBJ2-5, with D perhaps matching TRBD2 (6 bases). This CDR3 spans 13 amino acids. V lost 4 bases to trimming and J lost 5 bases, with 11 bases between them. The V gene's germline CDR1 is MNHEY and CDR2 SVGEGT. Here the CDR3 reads CASSWDWPETQYF. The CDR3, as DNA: TGTGCCAGCAGTTGGGACTGGCCGGAGACCCAGTACTTC.

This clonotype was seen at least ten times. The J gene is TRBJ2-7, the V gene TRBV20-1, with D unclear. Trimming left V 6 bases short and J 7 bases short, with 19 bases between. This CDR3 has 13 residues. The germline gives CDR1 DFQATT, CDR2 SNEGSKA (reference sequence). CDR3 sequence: CSASDPNLGEQYF. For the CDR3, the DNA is TGCAGTGCCTCGGACCCAAACCTAGGGGAGCAGTACTTC.

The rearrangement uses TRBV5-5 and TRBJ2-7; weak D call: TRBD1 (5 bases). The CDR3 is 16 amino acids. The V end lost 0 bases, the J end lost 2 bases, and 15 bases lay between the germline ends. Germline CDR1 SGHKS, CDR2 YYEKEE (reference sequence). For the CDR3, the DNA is TGTGCCAGCAGCTTGGCTGCAGTCCTAGGGGCCTACGAGCAGTACTTC. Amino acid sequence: CASSLAAVLGAYEQYF.

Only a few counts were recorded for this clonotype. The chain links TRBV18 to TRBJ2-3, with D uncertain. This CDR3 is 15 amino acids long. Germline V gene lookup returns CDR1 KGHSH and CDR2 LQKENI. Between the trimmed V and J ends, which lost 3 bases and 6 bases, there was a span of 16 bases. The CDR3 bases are TGTGCCAGCTCACCCCGAAGGGTGGGTATCGATACGCAGTATTTT. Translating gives CASSPRRVGIDTQYF.

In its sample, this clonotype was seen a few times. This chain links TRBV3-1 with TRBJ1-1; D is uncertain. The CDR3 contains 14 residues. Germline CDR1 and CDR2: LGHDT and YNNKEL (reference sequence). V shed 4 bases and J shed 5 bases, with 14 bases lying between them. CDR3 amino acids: CASSPRQYRTEAFF. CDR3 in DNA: TGTGCCAGCAGCCCCCGTCAATACCGGACTGAAGCTTTCTTT. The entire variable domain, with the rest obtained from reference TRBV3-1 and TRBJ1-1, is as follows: DTAVSQTPKYLVTQMGNDKSIKCEQNLGHDTMYWYKQDSKKFLKIMFSYNNKELIINETVPNRFSPKSPDKAHLNLHINSLELGDSAVYFCASSPRQYRTEAFFGQGTRLTVV.